The rows below give T cell receptor beta chains drawn from one sample of a study of blood T cell repertoires in COVID-19. Assay used: immunoSEQ multiplex PCR; TCRdb lists only in-frame clones, some missing. The table has 100,000 or so clones, around 89% seen once. The sequencing sample was made of peripheral blood. These receptors were obtained from a human donor with acute or convalescent COVID-19. The donor label of this sample is uncertain. Each CDR3 is given with its conserved first and last residue. D genes are given only for firm matches. The listing skips clone size in some rows; elsewhere it reads once, few, many or a size class.

d_gene: TRBD1
v_gene: TRBV6-2/TRBV6-3
j_gene: TRBJ1-2
abundance: once
CDR3aa: CASSYGTAGYTF
CDR3nt: TGTGCCAGCAGTTACGGGACAGCAGGCTACACCTTC

d_gene: .
v_gene: TRBV10-3
j_gene: TRBJ2-2
abundance: .
CDR3aa: CAIRATTGSGELFF
CDR3nt: TGTGCCATCCGAGCTACTACAGGGTCCGGGGAGCTGTTTTTT

d_gene: .
v_gene: TRBV7-9
j_gene: TRBJ1-5
abundance: .
CDR3aa: CASSFWGDQPQHF
CDR3nt: TGTGCCAGCAGCTTTTGGGGAGATCAGCCCCAGCATTTT

d_gene: .
v_gene: TRBV30
j_gene: TRBJ1-1
abundance: .
CDR3aa: CAWSRGITEAFF
CDR3nt: TGTGCCTGGAGCAGGGGAATCACTGAAGCTTTCTTT

d_gene: .
v_gene: TRBV6-6
j_gene: TRBJ2-2
abundance: once
CDR3aa: CASSYPARTGELFF
CDR3nt: TGTGCCAGCAGTTACCCAGCGCGGACCGGGGAGCTGTTTTTT

d_gene: .
v_gene: TRBV6-1
j_gene: TRBJ2-7
abundance: .
CDR3aa: CASSEGFRGSYEQYF
CDR3nt: TGTGCCAGCAGTGAAGGGTTTAGGGGCTCCTACGAGCAGTACTTC

d_gene: .
v_gene: TRBV7-9
j_gene: TRBJ2-1
abundance: .
CDR3aa: CASSLGAGWNEQFF
CDR3nt: TGTGCCAGCAGCTTAGGGGCGGGGTGGAATGAGCAGTTCTTC

d_gene: TRBD2
v_gene: TRBV11-3
j_gene: TRBJ2-4
abundance: .
CDR3aa: CASSLDVAGGAKNIQYF
CDR3nt: TGTGCCAGCAGCTTGGACGTAGCGGGGGGAGCCAAAAACATTCAGTACTTC

d_gene: TRBD1
v_gene: TRBV7-2
j_gene: TRBJ1-6
abundance: .
CDR3aa: CASSSPGTGGSPLHF
CDR3nt: TGTGCCAGCAGCTCCCCTGGGACAGGGGGCTCACCCCTCCACTTT

d_gene: .
v_gene: TRBV19
j_gene: TRBJ1-3
abundance: .
CDR3aa: CASSKLGANSGNTIYF
CDR3nt: TGTGCCAGTAGTAAGCTGGGGGCGAACTCTGGAAACACCATATATTTT

d_gene: TRBD2
v_gene: TRBV7-9
j_gene: TRBJ2-1
abundance: .
CDR3aa: CASSLWGGSRYNEQFF
CDR3nt: TGTGCCAGCAGCTTATGGGGCGGGAGTCGCTACAATGAGCAGTTCTTC

d_gene: .
v_gene: TRBV28
j_gene: TRBJ2-1
abundance: .
CDR3aa: CARGSGAGDEQFF
CDR3nt: TGTGCCAGGGGAAGCGGGGCAGGGGATGAGCAGTTCTTC

d_gene: .
v_gene: TRBV7-2
j_gene: TRBJ2-1
abundance: .
CDR3aa: CASSRFGAANEQFF
CDR3nt: TGTGCCAGCAGCAGATTCGGAGCGGCCAATGAGCAGTTCTTC

d_gene: TRBD2
v_gene: TRBV27
j_gene: TRBJ2-1
abundance: .
CDR3aa: CASSLGAGVVEQFF
CDR3nt: TGTGCCAGCAGTTTAGGAGCGGGAGTTGTAGAGCAGTTCTTC

d_gene: .
v_gene: TRBV18
j_gene: TRBJ1-2
abundance: .
CDR3aa: CASSRNPQGSDYGYTF
CDR3nt: TGTGCCAGCTCCCGGAACCCCCAGGGATCGGACTATGGCTACACCTTC

d_gene: .
v_gene: TRBV13
j_gene: TRBJ1-1
abundance: .
CDR3aa: CASSLNAGNTEAFF
CDR3nt: TGTGCCAGCAGCTTAAATGCAGGGAACACTGAAGCTTTCTTT

d_gene: .
v_gene: TRBV6-1
j_gene: TRBJ2-3
abundance: .
CDR3aa: CASSEVRRGLFSTDTQYF
CDR3nt: TGTGCCAGCAGTGAGGTTCGTCGCGGGTTGTTTAGCACAGATACGCAGTATTTT

d_gene: .
v_gene: TRBV28
j_gene: TRBJ2-1
abundance: .
CDR3aa: CASSLGHHSYNEQFF
CDR3nt: TGTGCCAGCAGTTTAGGACACCACTCCTACAATGAGCAGTTCTTC

d_gene: .
v_gene: TRBV9
j_gene: TRBJ1-1
abundance: .
CDR3aa: CASSTTVNTEAFF
CDR3nt: TGTGCCAGCAGCACAACAGTGAACACTGAAGCTTTCTTT

d_gene: .
v_gene: TRBV7-9
j_gene: TRBJ1-3
abundance: .
CDR3aa: CASSYQGLSGNTIYF
CDR3nt: TGTGCCAGCAGTTATCAGGGTCTCTCTGGAAACACCATATATTTT

d_gene: TRBD2
v_gene: TRBV19
j_gene: TRBJ2-5
abundance: .
CDR3aa: CASSTPSGGFQETQYF
CDR3nt: TGTGCCAGTAGTACACCTAGCGGGGGGTTCCAAGAGACCCAGTACTTC

d_gene: TRBD1
v_gene: TRBV24-1
j_gene: TRBJ2-1
abundance: .
CDR3aa: CATSDSGTGDHNEQFF
CDR3nt: TGTGCCACCAGTGACAGTGGGACAGGGGATCACAATGAGCAGTTCTTC

d_gene: TRBD1
v_gene: TRBV27
j_gene: TRBJ1-2
abundance: few
CDR3aa: CASSSFGTGKVGGYTF
CDR3nt: TGTGCCAGCAGTTCCTTCGGGACAGGGAAGGTTGGAGGCTACACCTTC

d_gene: .
v_gene: TRBV19
j_gene: TRBJ1-5
abundance: .
CDR3aa: CASSIQFGRWNQPQHF
CDR3nt: TGTGCCAGTAGTATTCAGTTCGGCAGGTGGAATCAGCCCCAGCATTTT

d_gene: .
v_gene: TRBV7-9
j_gene: TRBJ1-3
abundance: .
CDR3aa: CASSLNGQISGNTIYF
CDR3nt: TGTGCCAGCAGCTTAAATGGACAGATCTCTGGAAACACCATATATTTT

d_gene: TRBD2
v_gene: TRBV28
j_gene: TRBJ2-7
abundance: .
CDR3aa: CASSQIAGSYEQYF
CDR3nt: TGTGCCAGCAGTCAAATAGCGGGGAGCTACGAGCAGTACTTC

d_gene: TRBD1
v_gene: TRBV27
j_gene: TRBJ2-3
abundance: .
CDR3aa: CASKWTGTDTQYF
CDR3nt: TGTGCCAGCAAGTGGACAGGAACAGATACGCAGTATTTT

d_gene: .
v_gene: TRBV20-1
j_gene: TRBJ1-5
abundance: .
CDR3aa: CSASFSSAQHF
CDR3nt: TGCAGTGCTAGTTTTAGCTCGGCCCAGCATTTT

d_gene: TRBD1
v_gene: TRBV5-4
j_gene: TRBJ2-5
abundance: once
CDR3aa: CASSSRDRVQQETQYF
CDR3nt: TGTGCCAGCAGCAGCCGGGACAGGGTGCAACAAGAGACCCAGTACTTC